One sample yielded the 22 T cell receptor beta chains listed below, sequenced in a study of blood T cell repertoires in COVID-19. The assay was immunoSEQ multiplex PCR, and TCRdb's table has in-frame clones only and misses some. Of fewer than 350,000 clones listed, roughly 90% are singletons. The sample consisted of PBMCs or T cells enriched from blood (not recorded which). The receptors originated from a woman aged 25 to 39 who had been exposed to COVID-19.

V and J are TRBV20-1 and TRBJ2-7; possibly TRBD2 for D (6 bases). V was cut by 3 bases and J by 0 bases, with 9 bases left in between. The CDR3 length is 13 residues. CDR1 is DFQATT, CDR2 SNEGSKA, per germline (reference sequence). CDR3 amino acids: CSASSGSSYEQYF. The CDR3 DNA reads as TGCAGTGCTAGTAGCGGAAGCTCCTACGAGCAGTACTTC.

For the CDR3, the DNA is TGTGCCAGCAGCTTAGGACAGATACTTAATGAAAAACTGTTTTTT. Translated, it gives CASSLGQILNEKLFF. V is TRBV7-8 and J is TRBJ1-4; tentatively, D is TRBD1 (5 bases). Between the trimmed V and J ends, which lost 1 base and 4 bases, there was a span of 10 bases. In germline, CDR1 is SGHVS, CDR2 FQNEAQ. This CDR3 contains 15 residues.

The V call is TRBV7-3, the J call TRBJ2-5, with no clear D. The CDR3 consists of 11 residues. Germline V gene sequence: CDR1 SGHTA, CDR2 FQGTGA. Trimming shortened V by 5 bases and J by 2 bases, and 3 bases separated the two germline ends. CDR3 coding DNA: TGTGCCAGCAGCGCGCAAGAGACCCAGTACTTC. Translating it yields CASSAQETQYF.

This chain joins TRBV3-1 (or the pseudogene TRBV3-2) and TRBJ2-3; D remains unclear. V gave up 4 bases and J gave up 0 bases, with 11 bases separating them. The CDR3 is 15 residues long. From germline, CDR1 is LGHDT and CDR2 YNNKEL (reference sequence). CDR3 coding DNA: TGTGCCAGCAGCCCCCAGTTGGTCAGCACAGATACGCAGTATTTT. Its translation: CASSPQLVSTDTQYF.

The V gene is TRBV30, the J gene TRBJ2-1; TRBD2 agrees at 11 bases. Trimming at V came to 4 bases and at J to 8 bases, leaving 7 bases not matched to a gene. Germline assignment: CDR1 GTSNPN and CDR2 SVGIG (reference sequence). CDR3 length equals 14 residues. CDR3 in amino acids: CAWTPSGRNHEQFF. CDR3 nucleotide sequence: TGTGCCTGGACCCCTAGCGGGAGGAACCATGAGCAGTTCTTC.

V gene TRBV9 combines with J gene TRBJ2-2; 8 positions agree with TRBD2. The germline CDR1 and CDR2 sequences are SGDLS and YYNGEE. Losses at the gene ends were 6 bases for V and 4 bases for J; bases not matched to a gene: 8. CDR3 size: 15 residues. The CDR3, as DNA: TGTGCCAGCAACCTTGGCGGGACTAGCACCGGGGAGCTGTTTTTT. Its translation is CASNLGGTSTGELFF.

The chain is built from TRBV10-1 and TRBJ2-7, with D maybe TRBD1 (7 bases). Trimming removed 0 bases from V and 3 bases from J, with 12 bases in between. This CDR3 is built from 15 residues. Germline V lookup: CDR1 WNHNN, CDR2 SYGVQD (reference sequence). CDR3 nucleotides: TGCGCCAGCAGTGAGTCGGCAGGGGGGTTCTACGAGCAGTACTTC. This gives the protein CASSESAGGFYEQYF.

The chain has TRBV5-6 and TRBJ1-3; maybe TRBD1 (5 bases). This CDR3 is built from 14 residues. In germline, CDR1 is SGHDT, CDR2 YYEEEE. The V and J ends lost 6 bases and 0 bases respectively, with 10 bases between them. CDR3 bases: TGTGCCAGCACAATAACAGGCTCTGGAAACACCATATATTTT. Translation: CASTITGSGNTIYF.

This chain links TRBV18 with TRBJ2-3, with D tentatively TRBD2 (5 bases). This CDR3 has 16 amino acids. Trimming took off 3 bases at V and 0 bases at J, with 13 bases between the two ends. Germline V lookup: CDR1 KGHSH, CDR2 LQKENI. The CDR3 DNA is TGTGCCAGCTCACCCGGAGCCCGGGATAGCACAGATACGCAGTATTTT. Translation: CASSPGARDSTDTQYF.

The rearrangement links TRBV9 to TRBJ2-3; the D is unclear. This CDR3 is 13 amino acids long. V lost 3 bases, J lost 2 bases, and 7 bases lay in between. Per germline, CDR1 SGDLS and CDR2 YYNGEE. This chain's CDR3 is CASSAISTDTQYF. The CDR3 nucleotides read TGTGCCAGCAGCGCCATTTCCACAGATACGCAGTATTTT.

This clone was counted only a few times. The chain joins TRBV19 to TRBJ1-1; D may be TRBD1 (5 bases). V was trimmed by 3 bases and J by 6 bases, leaving 11 bases between them. Germline V gene lookup returns CDR1 LNHDA and CDR2 SQIVND (reference sequence). This CDR3 region has 13 residues. CDR3 nucleotides: TGTGCCAGTAGTATTCCGGGGGACTCTGAAGCTTTCTTT. Amino acids: CASSIPGDSEAFF. Together with reference TRBV19 and TRBJ1-1, the CDR3 gives the full variable domain: DGGITQSPKYLFRKEGQNVTLSCEQNLNHDAMYWYRQDPGQGLRLIYYSQIVNDFQKGDIAEGYSVSREKKESFPLTVTSAQKNPTAFYLCASSIPGDSEAFFGQGTRLTVV.

This chain links TRBV27 with TRBJ1-6; TRBD1 matches 7 bases. The CDR3 runs 15 residues. V lost 6 bases to trimming and J lost 7 bases; unmatched junction nucleotides: 9. Germline V gene lookup returns CDR1 MNHEY and CDR2 SMNVEV (reference sequence). The CDR3 bases are TGTGCCAGCAGCGCTAGACAGGGCCTCAATTCACCCCTCCACTTT. Protein sequence: CASSARQGLNSPLHF.

This clone is a singleton in its sample. The chain uses TRBV15 and TRBJ2-6; D is unclear. CDR1 and CDR2 from the germline V gene are LNHNV and YYDKDF (reference sequence). The CDR3 has 15 amino acids. V was cut by 4 bases and J by 0 bases, with 7 bases left in between. The CDR3 DNA sequence: TGTGCCACCAGCACTGCAGGCTCTGGGGCCAACGTCCTGACTTTC. This translates into CATSTAGSGANVLTF.

This sequence joins TRBV15 and TRBJ2-1, with 13 positions matching TRBD2. The CDR3 sequence is 15 residues long. V lost 2 bases and J lost 6; bases outside the gene matches: 1. The germline gives CDR1 LNHNV, CDR2 YYDKDF (reference sequence). CDR3 residues: CATSRRLAGGNEQFF. CDR3 DNA sequence: TGTGCCACCAGCAGAAGACTAGCGGGAGGCAATGAGCAGTTCTTC. The full variable domain, its missing parts supplied by reference TRBV15 and TRBJ2-1, is DAMVIQNPRYQVTQFGKPVTLSCSQTLNHNVMYWYQQKSSQAPKLLFHYYDKDFNNEADTPDNFQSRRPNTSFCFLDIRSPGLGDTAMYLCATSRRLAGGNEQFFGPGTRLTVL.

A word on this clone: Distinct nucleotide sequences in the sample also encode this CDR3. The chain has TRBV11-2 and TRBJ2-5, with TRBD2 identical over 7 bases. V lost 5 bases to trimming and J lost 5 bases; unmatched junction nucleotides: 2. The CDR3 is made up of 12 amino acids. The germline V gene encodes CDR1 SGHAT and CDR2 FQNNGV. The CDR3 DNA reads TGTGCCAGCAGCCCCGGGAGGGAGACCCAGTACTTC. It codes for CASSPGRETQYF.

The chain links TRBV15 to TRBJ2-5; no firm D call. V lost 0 bases to trimming and J lost 0 bases, with 5 bases between them. This CDR3 has 14 amino acids. The germline V gene has CDR1 LNHNV and CDR2 YYDKDF (reference sequence). CDR3: CATSRDANQETQYF. Written as DNA, the CDR3 is TGTGCCACCAGCAGAGATGCGAACCAAGAGACCCAGTACTTC.

This sequence joins TRBV18 and TRBJ1-2; maybe TRBD1 (6 bases). Germline lookup yields CDR1 KGHSH and CDR2 LQKENI. The V end lost 3 bases, the J end lost 3 bases, and 11 bases lay between the germline ends. CDR3 length: 14 amino acids. As DNA, the CDR3 is TGTGCCAGCTCACCCAGCGGACAGTACTATGGCTACACCTTC. Amino acid sequence: CASSPSGQYYGYTF.

This chain joins TRBV27 and TRBJ1-5, with D uncertain. Germline CDR1 MNHEY, CDR2 SMNVEV (reference sequence). Trimming removed 5 bases from V and 6 bases from J, with 14 bases in between. The CDR3 runs 14 residues. The CDR3 DNA sequence: TGTGCCAGCAGTCATTTACCGGGGAGTCAGCCCCAGCATTTT. It specifies CASSHLPGSQPQHF.

Remarks on this clone: At one boundary the junction diverges from the germline segment, which might be a read error. This chain links TRBV7-7 with TRBJ2-1; no definite D call. Germline lookup yields CDR1 SSHAT and CDR2 FNYEAQ (reference sequence). The CDR3 is made up of 15 amino acids. The CDR3 is CASSLGPSSYNEQFF. The CDR3 DNA is TGTGCTAGCAGCTTAGGGCCGTCATCCTACAATGAGCAGTTCTTC.

The chain recombines TRBV29-1 with TRBJ2-5, with TRBD1 matching 10 bases. The CDR3 is 13 residues long. J lost 2 bases, V lost 3 bases, and 0 bases had no gene match. Germline V gives CDR1 SQVTM, CDR2 ANQGSEA. CDR3 protein: CSVEGQGQETQYF. The CDR3 nucleotides read TGCAGCGTTGAGGGACAGGGGCAAGAGACCCAGTACTTC. The whole variable domain, remainder taken from reference TRBV29-1 and TRBJ2-5, is SAVISQKPSRDICQRGTSLTIQCQVDSQVTMMFWYRQQPGQSLTLIATANQGSEATYESGFVIDKFPISRPNLTFSTLTVSNMSPEDSSIYLCSVEGQGQETQYFGPGTRLLVL.

The gene calls are TRBV7-9 and TRBJ1-5, with TRBD1 matching over 8 bases. The CDR3 is 18 amino acids. V gave up 4 bases and J gave up 6 bases; unmatched junction bases: 17. CDR1 and CDR2 (germline): SEHNR, FQNEAQ (reference sequence). CDR3 residues: CASSSPNTDRGGSQPQHF. The CDR3, as DNA: TGTGCCAGCAGCTCGCCCAATACCGACAGGGGAGGATCTCAGCCCCAGCATTTT.

This chain links TRBV5-3 with TRBJ1-6, with D unresolved. TRBV5-3 counts as an open reading frame of uncertain function. Trimming removed 3 bases at V and 14 bases at J, with 18 bases between. The CDR3 sequence is 14 residues long. For the CDR3, the DNA is TGTGCCAGAAGCTCTGGAGGCCCCGACTTTTCCCTCCACTTT. Translation gives CARSSGGPDFSLHF.